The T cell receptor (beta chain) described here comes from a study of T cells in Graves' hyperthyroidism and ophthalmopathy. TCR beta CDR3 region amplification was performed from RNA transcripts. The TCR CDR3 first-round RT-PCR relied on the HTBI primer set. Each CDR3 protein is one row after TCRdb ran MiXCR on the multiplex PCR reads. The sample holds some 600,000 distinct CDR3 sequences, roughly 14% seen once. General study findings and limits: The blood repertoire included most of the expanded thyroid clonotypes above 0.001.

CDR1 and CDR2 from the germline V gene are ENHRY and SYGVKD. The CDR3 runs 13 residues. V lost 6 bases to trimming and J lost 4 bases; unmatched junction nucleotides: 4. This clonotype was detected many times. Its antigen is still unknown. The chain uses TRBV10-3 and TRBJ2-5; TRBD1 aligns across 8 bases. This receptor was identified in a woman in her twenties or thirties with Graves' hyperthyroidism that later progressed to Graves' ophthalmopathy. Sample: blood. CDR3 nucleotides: TGTGCCATCAGAGGACAGGGTTTAGAGACCCAGTACTTC. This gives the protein CAIRGQGLETQYF.